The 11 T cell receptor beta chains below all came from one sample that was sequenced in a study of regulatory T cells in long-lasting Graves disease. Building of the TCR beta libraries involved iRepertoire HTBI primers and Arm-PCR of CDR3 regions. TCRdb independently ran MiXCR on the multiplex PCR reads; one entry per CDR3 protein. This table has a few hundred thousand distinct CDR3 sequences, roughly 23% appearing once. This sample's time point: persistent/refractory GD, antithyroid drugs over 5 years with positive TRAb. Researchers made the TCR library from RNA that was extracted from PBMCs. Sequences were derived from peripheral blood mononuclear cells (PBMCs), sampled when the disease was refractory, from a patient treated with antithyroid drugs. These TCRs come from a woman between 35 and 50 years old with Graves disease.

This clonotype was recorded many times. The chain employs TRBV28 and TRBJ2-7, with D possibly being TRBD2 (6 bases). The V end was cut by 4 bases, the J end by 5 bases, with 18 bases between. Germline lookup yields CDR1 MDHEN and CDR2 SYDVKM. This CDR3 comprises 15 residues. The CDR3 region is CASSSMRDQGHEQYF. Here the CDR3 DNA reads TGTGCCAGCAGTTCGATGCGGGATCAAGGCCACGAGCAGTACTTC.

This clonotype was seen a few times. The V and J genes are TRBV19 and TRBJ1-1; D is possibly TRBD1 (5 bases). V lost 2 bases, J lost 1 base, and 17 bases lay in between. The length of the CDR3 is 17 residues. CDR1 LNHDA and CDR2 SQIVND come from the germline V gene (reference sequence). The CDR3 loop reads CASSIKFRVWKNTEAFF. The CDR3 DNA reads TGTGCCAGTAGTATAAAATTCAGGGTGTGGAAGAACACTGAAGCTTTCTTT.

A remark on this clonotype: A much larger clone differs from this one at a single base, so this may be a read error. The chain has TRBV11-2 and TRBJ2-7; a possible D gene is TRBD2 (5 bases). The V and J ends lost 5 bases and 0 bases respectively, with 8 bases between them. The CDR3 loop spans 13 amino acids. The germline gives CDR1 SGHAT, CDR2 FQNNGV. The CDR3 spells CASSATNSYEQYF. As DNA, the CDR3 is TGTGCCAGCAGCGCGACTAACTCCTACGAGCAGTACTTC. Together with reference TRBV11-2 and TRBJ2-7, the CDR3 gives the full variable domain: EAGVAQSPRYKIIEKRQSVAFWCNPISGHATLYWYQQILGQGPKLLIQFQNNGVVDDSQLPKDRFSAERLKGVDSTLKIQPAKLEDSAVYLCASSATNSYEQYFGPGTRLTVT.

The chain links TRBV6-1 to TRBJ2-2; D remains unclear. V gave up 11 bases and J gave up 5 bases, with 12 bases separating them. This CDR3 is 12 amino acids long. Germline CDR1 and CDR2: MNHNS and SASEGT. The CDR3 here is CAARVRTGELFF. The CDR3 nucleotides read TGTGCCGCCCGTGTAAGAACCGGGGAGCTGTTTTTT.

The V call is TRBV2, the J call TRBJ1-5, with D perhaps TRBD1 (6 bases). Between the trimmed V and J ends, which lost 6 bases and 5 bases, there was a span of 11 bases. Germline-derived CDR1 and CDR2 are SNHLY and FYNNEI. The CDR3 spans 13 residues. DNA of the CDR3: TGTGCCAGCAGGCCTACAGGGTATCAGCCCCAGCATTTT. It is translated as CASRPTGYQPQHF. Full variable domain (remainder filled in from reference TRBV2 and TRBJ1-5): EPEVTQTPSHQVTQMGQEVILRCVPISNHLYFYWYRQILGQKVEFLVSFYNNEISEKSEIFDDQFSVERPDGSNFTLKIRSTKLEDSAMYFCASRPTGYQPQHFGDGTRLSIL.

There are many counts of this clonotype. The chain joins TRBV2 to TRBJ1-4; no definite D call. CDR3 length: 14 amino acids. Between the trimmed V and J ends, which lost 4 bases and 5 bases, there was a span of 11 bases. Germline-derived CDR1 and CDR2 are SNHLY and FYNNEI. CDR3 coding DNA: TGTGCCAGCAGTGCCCAAAACGGAAATGAAAAACTGTTTTTT. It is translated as CASSAQNGNEKLFF.

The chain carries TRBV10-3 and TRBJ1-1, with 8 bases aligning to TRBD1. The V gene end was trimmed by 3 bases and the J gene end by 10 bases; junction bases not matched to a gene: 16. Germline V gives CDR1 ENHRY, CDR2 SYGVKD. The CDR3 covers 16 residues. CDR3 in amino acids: CAISDLTDRLGTGAFF. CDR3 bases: TGTGCCATCAGTGATTTGACGGACAGGTTGGGGACAGGAGCTTTCTTT.

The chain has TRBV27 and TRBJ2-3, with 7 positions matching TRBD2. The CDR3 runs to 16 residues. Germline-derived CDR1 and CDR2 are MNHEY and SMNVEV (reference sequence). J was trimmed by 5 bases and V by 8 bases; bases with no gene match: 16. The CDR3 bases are TGTGCCAGCTCAAATAATAGCGGGCGGGAGATAGATACGCAGTATTTT. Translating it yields CASSNNSGREIDTQYF.

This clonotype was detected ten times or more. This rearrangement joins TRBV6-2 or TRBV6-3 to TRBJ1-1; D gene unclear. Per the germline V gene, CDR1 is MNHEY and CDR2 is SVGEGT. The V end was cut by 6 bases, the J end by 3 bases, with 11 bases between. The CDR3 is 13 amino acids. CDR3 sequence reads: CASREQSYTEAFF. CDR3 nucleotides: TGTGCCAGCAGAGAACAGAGCTACACTGAAGCTTTCTTT.

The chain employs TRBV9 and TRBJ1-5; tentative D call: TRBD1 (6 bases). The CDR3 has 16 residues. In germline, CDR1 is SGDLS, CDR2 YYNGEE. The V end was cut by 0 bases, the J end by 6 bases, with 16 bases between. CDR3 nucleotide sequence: TGTGCCAGCAGCGTAGCGCCCGCTCCGGACAGTCAGCCCCAGCATTTT. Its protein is CASSVAPAPDSQPQHF.

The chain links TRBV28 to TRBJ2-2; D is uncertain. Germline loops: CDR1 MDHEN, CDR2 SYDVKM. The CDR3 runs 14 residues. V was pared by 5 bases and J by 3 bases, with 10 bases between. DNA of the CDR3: TGTGCCAGCAGTCCACTGACCTACACCGGGGAGCTGTTTTTT. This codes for CASSPLTYTGELFF.